These 12 T cell receptor beta chains share one sample of origin, sequenced in a study of cytomegalovirus exposure and HLA in healthy donors. This table comes from immunoSEQ multiplex PCR, and its TCRdb copy is limited to in-frame clones, with some not included. This table has over 200,000 clones, more than 75% appearing once. The sequencing sample was made of PBMCs. The receptors were gathered from a woman in her late teens or twenties in good health and CMV-seropositive.

The V call is TRBV6-1, the J call TRBJ2-3; maybe TRBD2 (6 bases). V dropped 8 bases and J dropped 3 bases, with 12 bases sitting between them. CDR3 length: 13 residues. Germline assignment: CDR1 MNHNS and CDR2 SASEGT. In DNA, the CDR3 is TGTGCCAGCCGGGGGATAGGGACAGATACGCAGTATTTT. It specifies CASRGIGTDTQYF.

The rearrangement links TRBV7-8 to TRBJ2-7, with 10 bases that match TRBD2. CDR3 length equals 13 residues. The junction had 3 bases not matched to a gene; V was cut back by 4 bases and J by 6 bases. In germline, CDR1 is SGHVS, CDR2 FQNEAQ. The CDR3, as DNA: TGTGCCAGCAGCTCCGGACTAGCGGCCGAGCAGTACTTC. Protein: CASSSGLAAEQYF. The complete variable domain, with remaining parts taken from reference TRBV7-8 and TRBJ2-7, reads GAGVSQSPRYKVAKRGQDVALRCDPISGHVSLFWYQQALGQGPEFLTYFQNEAQLDKSGLPSDRFFAERPEGSVSTLKIQRTQQEDSAVYLCASSSGLAAEQYFGPGTRLTVT.

The V call is TRBV6-5, the J call TRBJ1-5; 7 nucleotides match TRBD1. Germline V lookup: CDR1 MNHEY, CDR2 SVGAGI. The V gene end was trimmed by 5 bases and the J gene end by 9 bases; junction bases not matched to a gene: 10. CDR3 size: 14 residues. CDR3 region: CASSPGGILRPQHF. CDR3 sequence (DNA): TGTGCCAGCAGTCCAGGGGGGATACTGAGGCCCCAGCATTTT.

This clone appeared a few times. The chain employs TRBV7-9 and TRBJ2-1; 9 bases match TRBD2. The germline V gene encodes CDR1 SEHNR and CDR2 FQNEAQ (reference sequence). J lost 15 bases, V lost 4 bases, and 16 bases had no gene match. This CDR3 has 15 amino acids. The CDR3 protein is CASSSLFKAGGLGFF. Written as DNA, the CDR3 is TGTGCCAGCAGCTCCCTCTTCAAAGCGGGGGGATTAGGGTTCTTC.

V and J are TRBV15 and TRBJ1-5, with 7 bases fitting TRBD1. CDR3 length: 19 residues. Germline V gives CDR1 LNHNV, CDR2 YYDKDF (reference sequence). Trimming took 1 base from V and 2 from J; bases not matched to a gene: 14. CDR3 sequence: CATSRGGGDRRVGNQPQHF. Written as DNA, the CDR3 is TGTGCCACCAGCAGAGGAGGGGGCGACAGAAGAGTAGGCAATCAGCCCCAGCATTTT.

This clone was observed once. The chain joins TRBV15 to TRBJ2-7; the match to TRBD2 covers 8 bases. The V gene's germline CDR1 is LNHNV and CDR2 YYDKDF (reference sequence). V dropped 9 bases and J dropped 2; count of bases not matched to a gene: 9. CDR3 size: 14 residues. The CDR3 DNA sequence: TGTGCCACGAGCGATAGCGGGACTACCTACGAGCAGTACTTC. Translating gives CATSDSGTTYEQYF.

The DNA for the CDR3 is TGTGCCTGGAGTGCCGGACAGGGGTACTATGGCTACACCTTC. Translation: CAWSAGQGYYGYTF. V usage is TRBV30 and J usage is TRBJ1-2, with TRBD1 matching over 9 bases. V gave up 1 base and J gave up 3 bases; unmatched junction bases: 3. Per the germline V gene, CDR1 is GTSNPN and CDR2 is SVGIG (reference sequence). The length of the CDR3 is 14 residues.

CDR3 nucleotide sequence: TGCGCCAGCAGCCAACCGGGACAGGGTTACGAGCAGTACTTC. It encodes CASSQPGQGYEQYF. V usage is TRBV4-1 and J usage is TRBJ2-7; TRBD1 matches 9 bases. The CDR3 consists of 14 residues. V was clipped by 2 bases and J by 4 bases; unmatched bases: 3. Germline values: CDR1 MGHRA, CDR2 YSYEKL.

V is TRBV28 and J is TRBJ1-1; 7 positions match TRBD1. Germline V gene sequence: CDR1 MDHEN, CDR2 SYDVKM. J was trimmed by 2 bases and V by 5 bases; bases with no gene match: 2. The CDR3 contains 13 residues. The DNA of the CDR3 is TGTGCCAGCAGTACAGGGGCCAACACTGAAGCTTTCTTT. This encodes CASSTGANTEAFF.

The V call is TRBV2, the J call TRBJ2-7; TRBD1 is a possible D gene (6 bases). V lost 6 bases, J lost 1 base, and 10 bases lay in between. The CDR3 is 13 amino acids. Germline CDR1 is SNHLY and CDR2 is FYNNEI. The CDR3 region is CASSAQGSYEQYF. CDR3 coding DNA: TGTGCCAGCAGCGCACAGGGTTCCTACGAGCAGTACTTC.

V and J are TRBV6-6 and TRBJ1-3, with unresolved D. The V gene lost 7 bases and the J gene lost 4 bases, with 14 bases spanning the gap. The CDR3 is made up of 14 amino acids. Germline-derived CDR1 and CDR2 are MNHNY and SVGAGI (reference sequence). CDR3 coding DNA: TGTGCCAGCACGGAGGGCGGCTCAGGAAACACCATATATTTT. Protein product: CASTEGGSGNTIYF.

V and J are TRBV28 and TRBJ2-1; 7 bases fit TRBD2. The length of the CDR3 is 14 residues. The V gene's germline CDR1 is MDHEN and CDR2 SYDVKM. Trimming at V came to 3 bases and at J to 7 bases, leaving 6 bases not matched to a gene. The CDR3 nucleotides are TGTGCCAGCAGTTTGAGGACTAGTTTTAATGAGCAGTTCTTC. It specifies CASSLRTSFNEQFF.